Sequencing of this T cell receptor beta chain was carried out in a study of OX40 agonist ivuxolimab in advanced cancers. General notes on the study: Ivuxolimab was an agonistic, fully human IgG2 monoclonal antibody directed against OX40 (CD134), a costimulatory receptor. Partial responses were achieved by three dose-escalation patients, of whom one had hepatocellular carcinoma and two had cutaneous melanoma. Prior anti-PD-1, anti-PD-L1 or anti-CTLA-4 therapy was permitted, and checkpoint inhibitors had been received by roughly 40% of dose-escalation patients. Of the 50 to 55 patients in dose escalation, 19 had hepatocellular carcinoma, around 15 had melanoma, 9 had renal cell carcinoma and 9 had head and neck cancer. The monotherapy dose-escalation portion (N ≈ 52 patients) of the phase I ivuxolimab trial is reported in the paper. The point of sequencing TCRbeta in the periphery was to test whether ivuxolimab changed TCR sequence diversity and drove clonal T-cell expansion. The dose-escalation cohort was 82.7% male with a mean age of about 58 years, ranging from roughly 20 to 80. Intravenous ivuxolimab was administered to patients every 2 weeks at six dose levels: 0.01, 0.1, 0.3, 1.5, 3 and 10 mg/kg.

Of note for this clone: Its cognate antigen has yet to be identified. Per-base qualities were not stored, and no clone one base away is much larger.

CDR1 and CDR2, looked up from the germline V gene, are SGHVS and FQNEAQ. The CDR3 covers 18 residues, taking in both the cysteine and the phenylalanine. The entry retains the CDR3 DNA only, 54 bases that are in frame from base 1. The junction shows trimming of 5 bases on V and 1 base on J, and the gene matches do not reach 16 bases of it. Here is what the overall study found, with its caveats: In partial responders in the 0.1-3.0 mg/kg groups, normalized peripheral clonal expansion was found to be among the lowest, especially among CD8+ T cells. On average, CD8+ T cells showed more expanded clones than CD4+ T cells after ivuxolimab. Clonal expansion of both CD4+ and CD8+ blood T cells was observed from baseline to week 6 at doses 0.1 to 3.0 mg/kg. Antigen specificity was not determined for the clonally expanded peripheral T cells. Low levels of normalized T-cell clonal expansion were also seen in some patients who did not respond.

Genomic DNA was extracted from sorted cells for sequencing of the TCRbeta CDR3 region. The immunoSEQ Assay was used to sequence the TCRbeta CDR3 regions. TCRdb's version of the immuneACCESS table is confined to in-frame rearrangements and falls short of the full clone set. An unresolved V gene accounts for under half of the shortfall where checked; the remainder is of unknown origin. This sample comprises about 68,000 clones, over 80% of them detected only once. The leading ten clones occupy around 6.3% of the sample. The trial excluded patients who had a history of autoimmune disease or were on systemic immunosuppression. Peripheral blood for TCR sequencing was collected from all dose cohorts at baseline, on cycle 4 day 1, and on cycle 7 day 1. The samples were taken from a phase I, first-in-human, multicenter, open-label dose-escalation trial of ivuxolimab. Adults with locally advanced or metastatic melanoma, renal cell, hepatocellular, or head and neck squamous cell carcinoma were enrolled in the trial. CD4+ and CD8+ T cells were sorted separately from peripheral blood before TCR sequencing.

The TCR originated in an adult with an advanced solid tumor such as melanoma, head and neck, liver or kidney cancer. The rearranged segments are TRBV7-8 and TRBJ1-1; 7 bases in the junction line up with TRBD1. This specimen was CD4+ or CD8+ T cells sorted from blood, taken in a trial of the OX40 agonist ivuxolimab. CDR3 reads: CASSPRQGAGEANTEAFF. The nucleotide sequence reads TGTGCCAGCAGCCCAAGACAGGGTGCGGGGGAGGCGAACACTGAAGCTTTCTTT.